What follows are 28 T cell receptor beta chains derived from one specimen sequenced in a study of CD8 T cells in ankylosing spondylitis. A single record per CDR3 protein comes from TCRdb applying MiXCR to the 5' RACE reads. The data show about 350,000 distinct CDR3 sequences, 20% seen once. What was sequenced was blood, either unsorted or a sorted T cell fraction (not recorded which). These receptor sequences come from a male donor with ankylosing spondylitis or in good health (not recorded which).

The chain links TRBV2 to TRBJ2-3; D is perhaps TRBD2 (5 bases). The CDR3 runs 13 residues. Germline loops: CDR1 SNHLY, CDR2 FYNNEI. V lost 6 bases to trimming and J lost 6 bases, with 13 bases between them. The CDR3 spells CASSQPSGDTQYF. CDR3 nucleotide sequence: TGTGCCAGCAGCCAACCCTCGGGGGATACGCAGTATTTT.

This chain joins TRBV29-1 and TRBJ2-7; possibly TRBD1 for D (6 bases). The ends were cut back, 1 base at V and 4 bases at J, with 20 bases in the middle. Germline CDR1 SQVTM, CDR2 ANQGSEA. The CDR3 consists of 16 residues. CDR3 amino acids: CSVEAPGQGLGYEQYF. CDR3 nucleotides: TGCAGCGTTGAAGCCCCGGGACAAGGTTTAGGGTACGAGCAGTACTTC.

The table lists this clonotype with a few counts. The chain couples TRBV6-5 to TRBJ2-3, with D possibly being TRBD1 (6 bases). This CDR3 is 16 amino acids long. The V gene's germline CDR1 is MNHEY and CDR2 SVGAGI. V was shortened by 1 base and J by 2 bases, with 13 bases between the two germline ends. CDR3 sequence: CASSYLGAVPTDTQYF. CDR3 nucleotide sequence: TGTGCCAGCAGTTACTTGGGGGCCGTACCCACAGATACGCAGTATTTT.

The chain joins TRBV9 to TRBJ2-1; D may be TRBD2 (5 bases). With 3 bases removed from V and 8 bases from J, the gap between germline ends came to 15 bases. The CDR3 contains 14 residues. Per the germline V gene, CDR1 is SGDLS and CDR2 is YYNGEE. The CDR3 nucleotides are TGTGCCAGCAGCGGTACGGCGGGCTTGGATGAGCAGTTCTTC. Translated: CASSGTAGLDEQFF. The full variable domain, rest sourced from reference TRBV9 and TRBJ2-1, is DSGVTQTPKHLITATGQRVTLRCSPRSGDLSVYWYQQSLDQGLQFLIQYYNGEERAKGNILERFSAQQFPDLHSELNLSSLELGDSALYFCASSGTAGLDEQFFGPGTRLTVL.

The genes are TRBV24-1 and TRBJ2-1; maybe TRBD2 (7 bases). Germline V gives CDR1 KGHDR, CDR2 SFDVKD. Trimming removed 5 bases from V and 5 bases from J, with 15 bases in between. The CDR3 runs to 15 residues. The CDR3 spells CATSARGEGDNEQFF. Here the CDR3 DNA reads TGTGCCACCAGTGCCCGCGGGGAGGGGGACAATGAGCAGTTCTTC.

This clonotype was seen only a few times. DNA of the CDR3: TGTGCCAGCAGCTTAGATTTCTATACTCGTGGCGGGGAGCTGTTTTTT. Residues: CASSLDFYTRGGELFF. The genes are TRBV11-2 and TRBJ2-2; no clear D gene. CDR1 SGHAT and CDR2 FQNNGV come from the germline V gene. This CDR3 is built from 16 residues. Between the trimmed V and J ends, which lost 0 bases and 7 bases, there was a span of 15 bases.

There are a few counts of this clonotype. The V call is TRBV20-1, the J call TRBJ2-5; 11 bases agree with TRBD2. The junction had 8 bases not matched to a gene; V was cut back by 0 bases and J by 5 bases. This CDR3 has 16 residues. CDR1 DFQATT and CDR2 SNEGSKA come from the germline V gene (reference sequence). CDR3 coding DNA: TGCAGTGCTAGAGATCTAGCGGGGGGCGGAGGGGAGACCCAGTACTTC. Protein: CSARDLAGGGGETQYF.

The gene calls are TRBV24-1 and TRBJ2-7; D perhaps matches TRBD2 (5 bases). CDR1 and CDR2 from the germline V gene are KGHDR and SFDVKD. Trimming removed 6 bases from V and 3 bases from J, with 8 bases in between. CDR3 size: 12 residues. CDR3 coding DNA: TGTGCCACCAGTCCGGGAAACTACGAGCAGTACTTC. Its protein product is CATSPGNYEQYF.

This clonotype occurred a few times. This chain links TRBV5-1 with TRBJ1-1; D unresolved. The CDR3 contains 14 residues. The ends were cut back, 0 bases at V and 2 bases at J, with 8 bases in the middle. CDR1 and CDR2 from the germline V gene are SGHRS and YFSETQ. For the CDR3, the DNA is TGCGCCAGCAGCTTGGCTAGGGTAAACACTGAAGCTTTCTTT. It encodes CASSLARVNTEAFF.

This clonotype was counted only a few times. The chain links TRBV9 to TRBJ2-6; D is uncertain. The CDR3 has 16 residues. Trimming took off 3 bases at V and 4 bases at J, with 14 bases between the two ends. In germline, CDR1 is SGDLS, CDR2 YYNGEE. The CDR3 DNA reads TGTGCCAGCAGCGCGCCCCTCTCTTCAGGGGCCAACGTCCTGACTTTC. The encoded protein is CASSAPLSSGANVLTF.

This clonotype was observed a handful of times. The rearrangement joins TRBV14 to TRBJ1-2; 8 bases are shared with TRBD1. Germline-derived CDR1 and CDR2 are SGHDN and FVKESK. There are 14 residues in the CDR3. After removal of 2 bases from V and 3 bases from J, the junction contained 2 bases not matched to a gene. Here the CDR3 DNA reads TGTGCCAGCAGCCAAACGACAGGGGACTATGGCTACACCTTC. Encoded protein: CASSQTTGDYGYTF.

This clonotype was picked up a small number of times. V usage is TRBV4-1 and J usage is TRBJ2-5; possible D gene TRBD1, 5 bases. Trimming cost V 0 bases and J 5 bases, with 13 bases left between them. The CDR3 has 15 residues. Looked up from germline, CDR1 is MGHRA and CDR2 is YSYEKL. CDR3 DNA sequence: TGCGCCAGCAGCCAAGATGACAGTGGTGTGGAGACCCAGTACTTC. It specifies CASSQDDSGVETQYF.

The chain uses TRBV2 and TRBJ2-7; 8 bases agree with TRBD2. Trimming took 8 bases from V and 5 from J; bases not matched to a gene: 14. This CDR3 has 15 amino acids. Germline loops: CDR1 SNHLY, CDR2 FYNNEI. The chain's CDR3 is CASFLLGTSIHEQYF. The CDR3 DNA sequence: TGTGCCAGCTTCCTTCTCGGGACTAGTATCCACGAGCAGTACTTC.

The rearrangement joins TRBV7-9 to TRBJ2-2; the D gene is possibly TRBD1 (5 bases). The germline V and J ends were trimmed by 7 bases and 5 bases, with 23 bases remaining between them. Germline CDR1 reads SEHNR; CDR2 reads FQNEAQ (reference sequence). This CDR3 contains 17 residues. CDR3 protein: CASTQNQDEDITGELFF. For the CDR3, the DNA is TGTGCCAGCACCCAAAACCAGGATGAGGACATTACCGGGGAGCTGTTTTTT.

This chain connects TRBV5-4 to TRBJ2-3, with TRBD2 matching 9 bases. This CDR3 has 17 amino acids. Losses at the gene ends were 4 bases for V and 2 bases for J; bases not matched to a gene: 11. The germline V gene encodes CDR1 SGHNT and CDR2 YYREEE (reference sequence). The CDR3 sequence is CASSADPSGGPTDTQYF. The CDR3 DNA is TGTGCCAGCAGCGCTGACCCAAGCGGGGGGCCCACAGATACGCAGTATTTT. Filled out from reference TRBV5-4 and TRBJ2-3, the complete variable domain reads ETGVTQSPTHLIKTRGQQVTLRCSSQSGHNTVSWYQQALGQGPQFIFQYYREEENGRGNFPPRFSGLQFPNYSSELNVNALELDDSALYLCASSADPSGGPTDTQYFGPGTRLTVL.

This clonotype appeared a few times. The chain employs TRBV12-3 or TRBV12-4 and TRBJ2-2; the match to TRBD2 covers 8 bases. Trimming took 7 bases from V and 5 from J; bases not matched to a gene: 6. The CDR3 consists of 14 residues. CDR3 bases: TGTGCCAGCACCGGACTAGCTCCAACCGGGGAGCTGTTTTTT. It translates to CASTGLAPTGELFF.

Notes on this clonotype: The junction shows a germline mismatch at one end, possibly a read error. The CDR3 sequence: CVSSSRGQGSDTQYF. The CDR3 DNA is TGTGTCAGCAGCTCTAGGGGACAGGGATCGGATACGCAGTATTTT. The chain carries TRBV7-9 and TRBJ2-3, with 9 bases fitting TRBD1. Germline V gives CDR1 SEHNR, CDR2 FQNEAQ (reference sequence). CDR3 length equals 15 residues.

CDR3 sequence (DNA): TGCGCCAGCAGCCTCCGCCAAGGGGCAGATACGCAGTATTTT. It yields the protein CASSLRQGADTQYF. The chain is built from TRBV4-1 and TRBJ2-3; D is perhaps TRBD1 (5 bases). This CDR3 is built from 14 residues. V was shortened by 4 bases and J by 4 bases, with 12 bases between the two germline ends. In germline, CDR1 is MGHRA, CDR2 YSYEKL.

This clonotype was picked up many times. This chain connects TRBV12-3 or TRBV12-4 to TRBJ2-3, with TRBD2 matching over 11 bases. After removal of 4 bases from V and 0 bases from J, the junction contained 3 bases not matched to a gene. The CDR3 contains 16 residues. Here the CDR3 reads CASSSLAGGSTDTQYF. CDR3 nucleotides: TGTGCCAGCAGTTCCTTAGCGGGGGGGAGCACAGATACGCAGTATTTT.

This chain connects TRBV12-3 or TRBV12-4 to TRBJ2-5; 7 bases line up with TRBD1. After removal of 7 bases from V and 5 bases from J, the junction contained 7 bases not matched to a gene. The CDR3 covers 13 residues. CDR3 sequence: CASTSQGEETQYF. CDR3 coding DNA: TGTGCCAGCACTTCTCAGGGGGAGGAGACCCAGTACTTC.

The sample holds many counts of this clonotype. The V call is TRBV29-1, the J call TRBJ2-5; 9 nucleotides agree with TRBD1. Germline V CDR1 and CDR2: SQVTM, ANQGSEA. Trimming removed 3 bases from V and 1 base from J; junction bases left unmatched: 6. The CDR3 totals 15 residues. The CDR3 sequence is CSVEGTDRGQETQYF. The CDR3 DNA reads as TGCAGCGTTGAGGGGACGGACAGGGGCCAAGAGACCCAGTACTTC.

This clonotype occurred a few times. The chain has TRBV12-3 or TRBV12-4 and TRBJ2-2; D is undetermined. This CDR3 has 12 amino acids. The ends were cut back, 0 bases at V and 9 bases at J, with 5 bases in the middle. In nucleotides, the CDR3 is TGTGCCAGCAGTTTAGCCCCCCGGGAGCTGTTTTTT. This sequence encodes CASSLAPRELFF.

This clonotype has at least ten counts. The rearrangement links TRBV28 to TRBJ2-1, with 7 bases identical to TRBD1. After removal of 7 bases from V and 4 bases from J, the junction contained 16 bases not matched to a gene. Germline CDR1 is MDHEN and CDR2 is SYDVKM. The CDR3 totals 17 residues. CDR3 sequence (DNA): TGTGCCAGCACCACCACGAGGTCGGGGACAGATTACAATGAGCAGTTCTTC. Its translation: CASTTTRSGTDYNEQFF.

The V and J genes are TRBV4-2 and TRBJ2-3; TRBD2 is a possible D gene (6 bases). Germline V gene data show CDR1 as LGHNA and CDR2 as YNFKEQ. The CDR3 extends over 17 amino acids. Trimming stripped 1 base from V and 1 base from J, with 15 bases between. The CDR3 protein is CASSQVGLTSGTDTQYF. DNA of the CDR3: TGTGCCAGCAGCCAAGTTGGACTAACTTCGGGCACAGATACGCAGTATTTT.

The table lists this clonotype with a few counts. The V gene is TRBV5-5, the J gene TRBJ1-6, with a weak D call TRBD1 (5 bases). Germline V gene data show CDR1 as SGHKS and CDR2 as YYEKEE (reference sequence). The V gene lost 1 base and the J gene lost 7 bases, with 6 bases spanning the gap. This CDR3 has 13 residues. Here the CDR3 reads CASSLKGNSPLHF. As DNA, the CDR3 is TGTGCCAGCAGCTTGAAGGGGAATTCACCCCTCCACTTT.

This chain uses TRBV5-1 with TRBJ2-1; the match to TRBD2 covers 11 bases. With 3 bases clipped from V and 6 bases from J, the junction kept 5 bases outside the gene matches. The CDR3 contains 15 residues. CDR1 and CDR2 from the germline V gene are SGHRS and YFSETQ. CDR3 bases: TGCGCCAGCAGCTCCAGACTAGCGGGGACCAATGAGCAGTTCTTC. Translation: CASSSRLAGTNEQFF. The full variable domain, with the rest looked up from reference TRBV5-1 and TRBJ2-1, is KAGVTQTPRYLIKTRGQQVTLSCSPISGHRSVSWYQQTPGQGLQFLFEYFSETQRNKGNFPGRFSGRQFSNSRSEMNVSTLELGDSALYLCASSSRLAGTNEQFFGPGTRLTVL.

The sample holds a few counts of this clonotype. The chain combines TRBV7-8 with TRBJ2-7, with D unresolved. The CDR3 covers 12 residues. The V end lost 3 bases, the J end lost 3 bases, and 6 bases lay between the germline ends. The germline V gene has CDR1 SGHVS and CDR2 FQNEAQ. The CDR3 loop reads CASSFDLYEQYF. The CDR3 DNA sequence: TGTGCCAGCAGCTTCGATCTCTACGAGCAGTACTTC.

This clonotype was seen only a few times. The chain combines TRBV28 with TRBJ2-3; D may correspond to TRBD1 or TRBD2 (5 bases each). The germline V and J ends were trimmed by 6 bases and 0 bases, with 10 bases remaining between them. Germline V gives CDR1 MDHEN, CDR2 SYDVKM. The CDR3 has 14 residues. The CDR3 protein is CASSRGASTDTQYF. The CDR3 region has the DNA TGTGCCAGCAGCCGGGGCGCTAGCACAGATACGCAGTATTTT.